This T cell receptor (beta chain) derives from a study of neoadjuvant anti-PD-1 for oral cavity cancer. Only in-frame clones appear in the TCRdb table, and some are missing; sequencing was by immunoSEQ multiplex PCR. Of more than 7,000 clones in the sample, about 55% were seen once. Germline V CDR1 and CDR2: SGHVS, FQNEAQ. V lost 2 bases to trimming and J lost 8 bases, with 18 bases between them. CDR3 length equals 15 residues. This specimen consisted of tumor tissue, obtained before nivolumab (anti-PD-1) treatment. This chain joins TRBV7-8 and TRBJ1-2; TRBD1 is a possible D gene (6 bases). The sequence was collected from a person aged 40 to 85 with oral cavity squamous cell carcinoma. CDR3 amino acids: CASSLLQGPSRGYTF. The CDR3 nucleotides are TGTGCCAGCAGCTTACTACAGGGTCCGTCGAGGGGCTACACCTTC. The full variable domain, its missing parts supplied by reference TRBV7-8 and TRBJ1-2, is GAGVSQSPRYKVAKRGQDVALRCDPISGHVSLFWYQQALGQGPEFLTYFQNEAQLDKSGLPSDRFFAERPEGSVSTLKIQRTQQEDSAVYLCASSLLQGPSRGYTFGSGTRLTVV.